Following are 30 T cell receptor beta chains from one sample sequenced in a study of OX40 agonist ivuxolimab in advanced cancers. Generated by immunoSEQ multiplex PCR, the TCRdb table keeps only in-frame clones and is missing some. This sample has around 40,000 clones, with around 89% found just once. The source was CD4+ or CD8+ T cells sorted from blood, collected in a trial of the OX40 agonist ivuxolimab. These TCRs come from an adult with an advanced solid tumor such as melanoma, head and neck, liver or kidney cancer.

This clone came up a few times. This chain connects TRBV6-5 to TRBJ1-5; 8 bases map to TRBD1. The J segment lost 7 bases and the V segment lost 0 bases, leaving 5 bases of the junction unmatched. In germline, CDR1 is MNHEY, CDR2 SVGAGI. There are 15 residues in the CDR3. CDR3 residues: CASSYSTGVGQPQHF. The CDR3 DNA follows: TGTGCCAGCAGTTACTCGACAGGGGTGGGACAGCCCCAGCATTTT.

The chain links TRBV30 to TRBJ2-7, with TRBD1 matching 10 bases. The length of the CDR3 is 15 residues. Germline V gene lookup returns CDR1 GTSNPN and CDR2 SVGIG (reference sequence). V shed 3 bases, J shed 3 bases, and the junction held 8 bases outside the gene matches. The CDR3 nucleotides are TGTGCCTGGAGCCACGGGACAGGGGCGGGCTACGAGCAGTACTTC. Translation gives CAWSHGTGAGYEQYF.

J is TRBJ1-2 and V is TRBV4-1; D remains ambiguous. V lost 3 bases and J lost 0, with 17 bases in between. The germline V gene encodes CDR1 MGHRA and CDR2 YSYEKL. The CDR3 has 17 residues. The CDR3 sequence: CASSQETRGSPNYGYTF. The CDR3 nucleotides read TGCGCCAGCAGCCAGGAAACCAGAGGCAGTCCTAACTATGGCTACACCTTC.

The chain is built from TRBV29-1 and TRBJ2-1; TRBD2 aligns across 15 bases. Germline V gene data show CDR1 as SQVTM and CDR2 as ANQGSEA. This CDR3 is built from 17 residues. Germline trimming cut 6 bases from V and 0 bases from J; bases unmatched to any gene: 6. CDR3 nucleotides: TGCAGCGTCTTAGGACTAGCGGGGGGGCACTCCTACAATGAGCAGTTCTTC. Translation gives CSVLGLAGGHSYNEQFF.

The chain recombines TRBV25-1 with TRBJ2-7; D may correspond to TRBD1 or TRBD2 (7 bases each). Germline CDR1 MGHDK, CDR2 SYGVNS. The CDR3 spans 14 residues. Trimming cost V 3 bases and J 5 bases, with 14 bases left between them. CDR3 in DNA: TGTGCCAGCAGTGACGACAGGGAGGGTGACGAGCAGTACTTC. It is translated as CASSDDREGDEQYF.

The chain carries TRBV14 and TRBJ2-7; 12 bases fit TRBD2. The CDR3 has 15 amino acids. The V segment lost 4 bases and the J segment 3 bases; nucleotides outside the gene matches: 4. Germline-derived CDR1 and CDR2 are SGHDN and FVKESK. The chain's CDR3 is CASSRPGLAGYEQYF. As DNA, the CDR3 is TGTGCCAGCAGCCGCCCGGGACTAGCGGGCTACGAGCAGTACTTC. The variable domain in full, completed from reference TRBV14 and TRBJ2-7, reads EAGVTQFPSHSVIEKGQTVTLRCDPISGHDNLYWYRRVMGKEIKFLLHFVKESKQDESGMPNNRFLAERTGGTYSTLKVQPAELEDSGVYFCASSRPGLAGYEQYFGPGTRLTVT.

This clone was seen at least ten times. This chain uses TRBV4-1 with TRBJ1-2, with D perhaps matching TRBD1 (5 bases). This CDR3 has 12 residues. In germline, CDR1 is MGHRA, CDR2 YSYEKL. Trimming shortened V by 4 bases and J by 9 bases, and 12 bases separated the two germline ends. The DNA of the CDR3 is TGCGCCAGCAGCCCCGGCAGGGAAAGCTACACCTTC. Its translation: CASSPGRESYTF.

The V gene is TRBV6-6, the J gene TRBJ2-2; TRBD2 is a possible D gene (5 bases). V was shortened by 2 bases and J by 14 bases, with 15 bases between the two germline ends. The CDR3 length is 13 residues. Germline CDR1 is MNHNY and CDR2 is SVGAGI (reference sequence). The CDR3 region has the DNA TGTGCCAGCAGTTACCGGGAACGTTCTAATCTGTTTTTT. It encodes CASSYRERSNLFF.

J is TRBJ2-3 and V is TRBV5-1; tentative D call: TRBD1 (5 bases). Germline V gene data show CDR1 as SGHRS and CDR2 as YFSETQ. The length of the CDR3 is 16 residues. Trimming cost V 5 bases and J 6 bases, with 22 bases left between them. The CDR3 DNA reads TGCGCCAGCAGTTCTCTCATACAGGAGTCAAGGGATACGCAGTATTTT. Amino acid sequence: CASSSLIQESRDTQYF.

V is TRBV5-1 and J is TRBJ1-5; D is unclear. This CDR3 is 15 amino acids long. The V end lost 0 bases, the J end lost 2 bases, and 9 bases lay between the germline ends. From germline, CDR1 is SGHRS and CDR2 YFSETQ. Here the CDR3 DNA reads TGCGCCAGCAGCTTGGACGGGTTTGGCAATCAGCCCCAGCATTTT. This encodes CASSLDGFGNQPQHF.

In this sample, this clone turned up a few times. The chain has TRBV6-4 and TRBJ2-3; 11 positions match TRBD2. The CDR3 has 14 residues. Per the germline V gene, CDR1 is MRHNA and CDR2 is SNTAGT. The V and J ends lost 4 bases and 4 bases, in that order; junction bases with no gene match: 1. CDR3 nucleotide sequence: TGTGCCAGCAGTGTAGCGGGAGGGCCAGATACGCAGTATTTT. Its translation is CASSVAGGPDTQYF.

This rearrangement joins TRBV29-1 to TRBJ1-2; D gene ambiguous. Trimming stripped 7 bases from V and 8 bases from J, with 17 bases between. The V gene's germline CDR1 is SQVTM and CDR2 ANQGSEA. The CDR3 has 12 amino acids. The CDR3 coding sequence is TGCAGCGCACCCCTAGCCGGGGAAGGCTACACCTTC. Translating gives CSAPLAGEGYTF.

The CDR3: CASSSRPGLTNEKLFF. CDR3 DNA: TGTGCCAGCAGTTCGCGCCCGGGACTAACTAATGAAAAACTGTTTTTT. This chain links TRBV6-5 with TRBJ1-4, with D possibly matching TRBD1 (5 bases). The V end was cut by 4 bases, the J end by 1 base, with 13 bases between. The CDR3 covers 16 residues. Germline-derived CDR1 and CDR2 are MNHEY and SVGAGI.

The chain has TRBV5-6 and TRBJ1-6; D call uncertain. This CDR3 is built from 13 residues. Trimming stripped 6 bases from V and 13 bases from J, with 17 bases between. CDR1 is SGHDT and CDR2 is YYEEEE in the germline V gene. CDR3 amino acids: CASTSEPGSPLHF. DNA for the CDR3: TGTGCCAGCACCTCGGAGCCGGGTTCTCCCCTCCACTTT.

This CDR3 is CASSLGDRAYEQYF. In DNA form, the CDR3 reads TGTGCCAGCAGCTTAGGGGACAGGGCCTACGAGCAGTACTTC. The chain carries TRBV11-2 and TRBJ2-7; 9 bases match TRBD1. V was pared by 1 base and J by 2 bases, with 0 bases of the junction left unmatched. The CDR3 sequence is 14 residues long. Germline CDR1 reads SGHAT; CDR2 reads FQNNGV.

CDR3 nucleotides: TGTGCCAGTAGTATACGGGGGTATAATTCACCCCTCCACTTT. This gives the protein CASSIRGYNSPLHF. The rearrangement joins TRBV19 to TRBJ1-6, with D maybe TRBD1 (5 bases). The germline gives CDR1 LNHDA, CDR2 SQIVND (reference sequence). V lost 2 bases and J lost 4, with 6 bases in between. The CDR3 covers 14 residues.

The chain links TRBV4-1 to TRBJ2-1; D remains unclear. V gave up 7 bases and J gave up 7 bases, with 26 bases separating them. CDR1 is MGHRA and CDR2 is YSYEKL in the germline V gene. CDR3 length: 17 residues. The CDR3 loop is CASTPIEWVFVRNEQFF. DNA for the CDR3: TGCGCCAGCACTCCCATCGAGTGGGTGTTCGTTAGAAATGAGCAGTTCTTC.

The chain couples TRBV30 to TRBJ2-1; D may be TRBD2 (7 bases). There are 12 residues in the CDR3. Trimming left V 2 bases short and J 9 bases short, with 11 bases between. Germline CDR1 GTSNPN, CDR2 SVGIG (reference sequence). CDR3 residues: CAWSMGGGEQFF. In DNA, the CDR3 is TGTGCCTGGAGTATGGGAGGGGGTGAGCAGTTCTTC.

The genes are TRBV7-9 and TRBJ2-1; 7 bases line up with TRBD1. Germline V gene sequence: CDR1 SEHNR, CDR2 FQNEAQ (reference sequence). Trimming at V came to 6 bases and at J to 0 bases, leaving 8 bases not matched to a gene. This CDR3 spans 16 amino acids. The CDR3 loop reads CASRPTGESSYNEQFF. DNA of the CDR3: TGTGCCAGCAGACCCACAGGGGAGAGCTCCTACAATGAGCAGTTCTTC.

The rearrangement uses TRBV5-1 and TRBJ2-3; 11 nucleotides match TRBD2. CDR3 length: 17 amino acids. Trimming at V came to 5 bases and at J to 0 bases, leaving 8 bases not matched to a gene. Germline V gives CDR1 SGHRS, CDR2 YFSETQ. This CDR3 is CASSASGGSASTDTQYF. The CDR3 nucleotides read TGCGCCAGCAGTGCTAGCGGGGGGTCTGCTAGCACAGATACGCAGTATTTT.

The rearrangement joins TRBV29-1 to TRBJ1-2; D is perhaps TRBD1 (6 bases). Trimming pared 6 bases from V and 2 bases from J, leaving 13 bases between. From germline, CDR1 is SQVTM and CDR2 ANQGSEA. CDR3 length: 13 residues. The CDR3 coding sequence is TGCAGCGTGCTGACAGGAGGGAACTATGGCTACACCTTC. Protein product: CSVLTGGNYGYTF. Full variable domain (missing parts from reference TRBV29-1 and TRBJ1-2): SAVISQKPSRDICQRGTSLTIQCQVDSQVTMMFWYRQQPGQSLTLIATANQGSEATYESGFVIDKFPISRPNLTFSTLTVSNMSPEDSSIYLCSVLTGGNYGYTFGSGTRLTVV.

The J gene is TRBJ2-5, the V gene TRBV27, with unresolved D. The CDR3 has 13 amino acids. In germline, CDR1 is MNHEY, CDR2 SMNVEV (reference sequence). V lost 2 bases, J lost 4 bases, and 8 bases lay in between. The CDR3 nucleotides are TGTGCCAGCAGTTTAAACTTTAGAGAGACCCAGTACTTC. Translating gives CASSLNFRETQYF.

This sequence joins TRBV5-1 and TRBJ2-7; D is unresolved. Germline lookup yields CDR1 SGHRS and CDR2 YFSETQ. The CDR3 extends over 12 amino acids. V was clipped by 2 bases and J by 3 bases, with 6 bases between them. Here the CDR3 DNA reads TGCGCCAGCAGCTTCTCAGGCTACGAGCAGTACTTC. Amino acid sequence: CASSFSGYEQYF.

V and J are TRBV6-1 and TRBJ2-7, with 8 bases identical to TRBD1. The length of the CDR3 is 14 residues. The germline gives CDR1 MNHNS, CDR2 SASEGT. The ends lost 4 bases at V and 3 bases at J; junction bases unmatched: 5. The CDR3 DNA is TGTGCCAGCAGTGTACAGGGGGACCTCTACGAGCAGTACTTC. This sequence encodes CASSVQGDLYEQYF.

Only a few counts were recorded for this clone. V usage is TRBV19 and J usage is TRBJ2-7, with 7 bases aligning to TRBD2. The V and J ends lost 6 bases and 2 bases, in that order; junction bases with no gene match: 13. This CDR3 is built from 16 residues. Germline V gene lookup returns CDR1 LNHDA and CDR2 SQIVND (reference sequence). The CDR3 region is CASSIRGGVIPYEQYF. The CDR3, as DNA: TGTGCCAGTAGCATCCGTGGGGGGGTGATCCCCTACGAGCAGTACTTC.

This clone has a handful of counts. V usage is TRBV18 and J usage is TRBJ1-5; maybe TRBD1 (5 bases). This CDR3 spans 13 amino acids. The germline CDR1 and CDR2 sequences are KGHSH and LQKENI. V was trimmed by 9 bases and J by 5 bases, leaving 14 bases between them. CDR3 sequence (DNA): TGTGCCAGATTCGGGGCTTGGGATCAGCCCCAGCATTTT. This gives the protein CARFGAWDQPQHF.

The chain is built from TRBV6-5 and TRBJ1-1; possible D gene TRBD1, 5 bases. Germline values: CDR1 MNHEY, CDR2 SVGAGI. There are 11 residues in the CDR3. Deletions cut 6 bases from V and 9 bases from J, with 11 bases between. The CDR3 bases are TGTGCCAGCAGCCAAGACAGAAAAGCTTTCTTT. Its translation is CASSQDRKAFF.

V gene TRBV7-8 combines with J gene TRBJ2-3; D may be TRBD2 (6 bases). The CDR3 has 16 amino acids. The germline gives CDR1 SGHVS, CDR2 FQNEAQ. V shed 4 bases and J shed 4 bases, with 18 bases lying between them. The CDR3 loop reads CASSSGGRWPPDTQYF. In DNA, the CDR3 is TGTGCCAGCAGCTCCGGGGGAAGGTGGCCTCCAGATACGCAGTATTTT.

Written as DNA, the CDR3 is TGTGCCACCAGCAGGGCTGACAGGGGCACCGGGGAGCTGTTTTTT. It encodes CATSRADRGTGELFF. The chain combines TRBV15 with TRBJ2-2, with 8 positions matching TRBD1. The CDR3 is made up of 15 amino acids. Germline CDR1 is LNHNV and CDR2 is YYDKDF (reference sequence). V was clipped by 3 bases and J by 4 bases; unmatched bases: 4.

CDR3 DNA: TGTGCCAGCAGTCTCCGGGATCCATCGGGCTACGAGCAGTACTTC. Its protein product is CASSLRDPSGYEQYF. The chain links TRBV6-6 to TRBJ2-7; a possible D gene is TRBD2 (5 bases). V lost 5 bases and J lost 3, with 17 bases in between. This CDR3 contains 15 residues. Germline V gives CDR1 MNHNY, CDR2 SVGAGI (reference sequence).